Here is one T cell receptor (beta chain) with its context. The antigen remains undetermined. Produced via immunoSEQ multiplex PCR; TCRdb's table is partial and in-frame only. Of around 150,000 clones listed, 94% are singletons. The data were obtained in a study of T cell responses to AZD1222 COVID-19 vaccine. Broader study findings: Clonal diversity was possibly underestimated, and the donors were mostly white British, with more females.

Trimming pared 0 bases from V and 7 bases from J, leaving 4 bases between. Germline lookup yields CDR1 MNHNS and CDR2 SASEGT. The CDR3 totals 12 residues. The source is an adult in good health. The source was peripheral blood, collected on day 0 of AZD1222 vaccination. The gene calls are TRBV6-1 and TRBJ1-5; D remains unclear. CDR3 DNA: TGTGCCAGCAGTGAAGCTGGCCAGCCCCAGCATTTT. It translates to CASSEAGQPQHF.